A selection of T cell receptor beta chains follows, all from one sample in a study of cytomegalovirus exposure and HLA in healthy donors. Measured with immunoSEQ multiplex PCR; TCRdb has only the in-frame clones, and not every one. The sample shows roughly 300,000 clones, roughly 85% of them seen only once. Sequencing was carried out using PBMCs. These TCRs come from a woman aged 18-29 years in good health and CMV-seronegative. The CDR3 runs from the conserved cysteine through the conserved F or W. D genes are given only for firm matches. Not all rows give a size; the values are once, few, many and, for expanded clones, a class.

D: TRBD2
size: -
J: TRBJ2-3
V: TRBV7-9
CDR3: CASRLAGVSTDTQYF
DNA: TGTGCCAGCAGACTAGCGGGAGTGAGCACAGATACGCAGTATTTT

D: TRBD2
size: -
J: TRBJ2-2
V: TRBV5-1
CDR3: CASSLGSAGAGELFF
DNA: TGCGCCAGCAGCTTGGGGTCGGCGGGAGCCGGGGAGCTGTTTTTT

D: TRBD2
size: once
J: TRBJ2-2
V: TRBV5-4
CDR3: CASSLAGATNGELFF
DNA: TGTGCCAGCAGCTTAGCGGGAGCAACGAACGGGGAGCTGTTTTTT

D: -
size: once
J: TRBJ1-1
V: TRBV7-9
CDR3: CASSPQGRSYEAFF
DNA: TGTGCCAGCAGCCCTCAGGGTAGGTCCTACGAAGCTTTCTTT

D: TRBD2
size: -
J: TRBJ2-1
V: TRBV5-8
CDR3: CASSFRAGGREQFF
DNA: TGTGCCAGCAGCTTTCGGGCCGGCGGGAGGGAGCAGTTCTTC

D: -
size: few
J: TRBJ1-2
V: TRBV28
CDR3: CASSPGNQHNYGYTF
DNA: TGTGCCAGCAGCCCAGGGAACCAACATAACTATGGCTACACCTTC

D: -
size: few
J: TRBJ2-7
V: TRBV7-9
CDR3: CASSLVMTGISYEQYF
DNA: TGTGCCAGCAGCTTAGTCATGACAGGCATCTCCTACGAGCAGTACTTC

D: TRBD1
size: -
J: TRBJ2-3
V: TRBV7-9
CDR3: CASSHTTGPHTDTQYF
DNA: TGTGCCAGCAGTCACACGACAGGGCCTCACACAGATACGCAGTATTTT

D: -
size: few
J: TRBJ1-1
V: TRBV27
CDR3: CASTAWGGRAGEAFF
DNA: TGTGCCAGCACCGCATGGGGAGGGCGAGCGGGAGAAGCTTTCTTT

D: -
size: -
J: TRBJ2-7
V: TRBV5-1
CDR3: CASSAGGRSYEQYF
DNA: TGCGCCAGCAGTGCCGGCGGGCGCTCCTACGAGCAGTACTTC

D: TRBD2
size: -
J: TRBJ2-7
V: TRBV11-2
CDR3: CASSSAGTSGSYEQYF
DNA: TGTGCCAGCAGCTCGGCGGGGACTAGCGGGAGCTACGAGCAGTACTTC

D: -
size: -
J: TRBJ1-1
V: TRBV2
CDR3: CASGQQGLGSTEAFF
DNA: TGTGCCAGCGGCCAACAGGGTTTGGGTAGTACTGAAGCTTTCTTT

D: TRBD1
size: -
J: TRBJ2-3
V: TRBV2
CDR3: CASSATGTGGTDTQYF
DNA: TGTGCCAGCAGCGCGACCGGGACAGGGGGCACAGATACGCAGTATTTT

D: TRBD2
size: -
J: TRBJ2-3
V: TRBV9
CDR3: CASSVSSGVDTQYF
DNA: TGTGCCAGCAGCGTTTCTAGCGGGGTAGATACGCAGTATTTT